This T cell receptor (beta chain) was profiled in a study of cytomegalovirus exposure and HLA in healthy donors. Whole-study context: Later, an analysis reported that the 130 or so validation repertoires had used the same platform as the 550 to 750 first-cohort repertoires. General study points: The TCR clusters that emerged in the first cohort tended, a later analysis found, to co-occur in the approximately 130 validation repertoires. Under in vitro conditions, three CMV-associated chains were confirmed as specific for CMV antigens.

The donors were in the approximately 120-subject validation cohort; that cohort was separate from the approximately 730-subject first cohort. The CDR3 is made up of 12 amino acids. V was clipped by 0 bases and J by 10 bases, with 8 bases between them. Germline V gene data show CDR1 as SGDLS and CDR2 as YYNGEE. Of note for this clone: What it binds is not known.

The table came from immunoSEQ multiplex PCR; TCRdb's copy has only in-frame clones and leaves some out. The data show roughly 200,000 clones, with about 89% seen just once and about 7.2% held by the top ten. This chain connects TRBV9 to TRBJ2-1; the D gene could be TRBD1 or TRBD2 (5 bases each). The sequencing sample was made of PBMCs. The sequence derives from a man aged 25-45 years in good health and CMV-seropositive. For the CDR3, the DNA is TGTGCCAGCAGCGTAGGGGGGTGGGAGCAGTTCTTC. Translation: CASSVGGWEQFF. The full variable domain, completed using reference TRBV9 and TRBJ2-1, is DSGVTQTPKHLITATGQRVTLRCSPRSGDLSVYWYQQSLDQGLQFLIQYYNGEERAKGNILERFSAQQFPDLHSELNLSSLELGDSALYFCASSVGGWEQFFGPGTRLTVL.